This TCR beta chain originates from a study of shared clonotypes between healthy human individuals. TCRdb's copy holds only in-frame clones and misses some; the assay was immunoSEQ multiplex PCR. This repertoire shows about 490,000 clones, 70% to 80% found once; its top ten account for roughly 12%. Trimming took 5 bases from V and 0 from J, leaving 12 bases between them. This CDR3 spans 15 amino acids. Germline-derived CDR1 and CDR2 are SNHLY and FYNNEI. The clonotype originates from a woman in her thirties or forties in good health. Some clones in this sample may be carry-over from other donors' samples. Material: PBMCs. This chain connects TRBV2 to TRBJ2-3; D perhaps matches TRBD1 (6 bases). CDR3 DNA sequence: TGTGCCAGCAGTTTGGACAGTAAAAGCACAGATACGCAGTATTTT. It translates to CASSLDSKSTDTQYF. Looking up the rest from reference TRBV2 and TRBJ2-3 gives the full variable domain: EPEVTQTPSHQVTQMGQEVILRCVPISNHLYFYWYRQILGQKVEFLVSFYNNEISEKSEIFDDQFSVERPDGSNFTLKIRSTKLEDSAMYFCASSLDSKSTDTQYFGPGTRLTVL.